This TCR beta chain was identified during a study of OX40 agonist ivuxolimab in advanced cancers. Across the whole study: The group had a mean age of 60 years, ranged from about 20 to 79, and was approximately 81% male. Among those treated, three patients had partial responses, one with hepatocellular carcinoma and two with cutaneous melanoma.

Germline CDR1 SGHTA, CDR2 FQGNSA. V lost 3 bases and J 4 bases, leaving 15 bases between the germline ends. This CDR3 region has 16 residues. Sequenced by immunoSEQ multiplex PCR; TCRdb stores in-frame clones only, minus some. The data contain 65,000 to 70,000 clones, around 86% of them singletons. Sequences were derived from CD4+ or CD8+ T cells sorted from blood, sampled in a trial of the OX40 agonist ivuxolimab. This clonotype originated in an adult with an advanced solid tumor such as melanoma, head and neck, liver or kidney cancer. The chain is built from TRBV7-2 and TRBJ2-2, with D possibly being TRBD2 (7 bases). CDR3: CASSLRRGPSTGELFF. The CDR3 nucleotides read TGTGCCAGCAGCTTGCGGCGGGGGCCTTCCACCGGGGAGCTGTTTTTT.